The clone carrying this TCR beta chain has a count of ten or more. These data come from a study of regulatory T cells in long-lasting Graves disease. Researchers made TCR beta libraries by using iRepertoire HTBI primers and running Arm-PCR on CDR3 regions. TCRdb redid the calling of the multiplex PCR reads with MiXCR, one entry per CDR3 protein. The data show about 300,000 distinct CDR3 sequences, about 18% seen once. Time point defined: newly diagnosed GD, antithyroid drugs for less than 3 months. RNA from PBMCs was the source of the TCR library. The germline CDR1 and CDR2 sequences are MDHEN and SYDVKM. Losses at the gene ends were 4 bases for V and 3 bases for J; bases not matched to a gene: 9. The CDR3 runs 19 residues.

The receptor's source is a female donor with Graves disease. This chain joins TRBV28 and TRBJ2-2; 15 positions agree with TRBD2. This specimen was peripheral blood mononuclear cells (PBMCs), taken at new diagnosis, from a patient treated with antithyroid drugs. CDR3 sequence reads: CASSSRTSGRARYTGELFF. The CDR3 DNA follows: TGTGCCAGCAGTTCCCGGACTAGCGGGAGGGCCAGGTACACCGGGGAGCTGTTTTTT.